Presented here are 21 T cell receptor beta chains from one specimen sequenced in a study of identical twins. Each CDR3 protein is one row after TCRdb ran MiXCR on the 5' RACE reads. The data show approximately 500,000 distinct CDR3 sequences, with approximately 24% seen just once and 2.9% held by the top ten. The same specimen was also included in a second study, on T cells expressing NK-cell markers.

The material sequenced was CD4+ T cells sorted from blood. The receptor source for this set is a woman between 18 and 30 years old in good health.

This chain links TRBV20-1 with TRBJ2-2; 10 bases agree with TRBD2. The CDR3 loop spans 14 amino acids. Looked up from germline, CDR1 is DFQATT and CDR2 is SNEGSKA (reference sequence). J gave up 7 bases and V 7 bases, and 9 bases lay outside the gene matches. CDR3 residues: CSVKREGRNGELFF. The CDR3 DNA is TGCAGTGTTAAGCGGGAGGGCCGGAACGGGGAGCTGTTTTTT.

The rearrangement uses TRBV6-1 and TRBJ1-5; weak D call: TRBD1 (5 bases). Trimming left V 6 bases short and J 2 bases short, with 14 bases between. The CDR3 extends over 15 amino acids. Germline V gene data show CDR1 as MNHNS and CDR2 as SASEGT. The CDR3 here is CASRRVGTGNQPQHF. DNA for the CDR3: TGTGCCAGCAGACGAGTCGGGACGGGCAATCAGCCCCAGCATTTT.

This rearrangement joins TRBV7-2 to TRBJ2-7; 9 nucleotides line up with TRBD2. CDR3 length equals 16 residues. The J segment lost 3 bases and the V segment lost 5 bases, leaving 11 bases of the junction unmatched. Per the germline V gene, CDR1 is SGHTA and CDR2 is FQGNSA. CDR3 DNA sequence: TGTGCCAGCAGCCTACAGGGCGCGGGGGGGCTCTACGAGCAGTACTTC. The encoded protein is CASSLQGAGGLYEQYF.

This rearrangement joins TRBV5-1 to TRBJ2-3, with 7 bases aligning to TRBD2. After removal of 4 bases from V and 5 bases from J, the junction contained 7 bases not matched to a gene. This CDR3 spans 14 amino acids. Germline assignment: CDR1 SGHRS and CDR2 YFSETQ. The CDR3 region is CASSLGLGEDTQYF. The CDR3 nucleotides are TGCGCCAGCAGCCTCGGACTAGGGGAAGATACGCAGTATTTT.

The rearrangement links TRBV6-1 to TRBJ1-1, with D tentatively TRBD1 (5 bases). The CDR3 consists of 14 residues. Germline CDR1 and CDR2: MNHNS and SASEGT. With 7 bases removed from V and 5 bases from J, the gap between germline ends came to 17 bases. The CDR3, as DNA: TGTGCCAGCACCACCCCAGGGAGTGGGACTGAAGCTTTCTTT. Its translation: CASTTPGSGTEAFF.

This chain links TRBV12-3 or TRBV12-4 with TRBJ1-5, with D unclear. The CDR3 covers 15 residues. The V and J ends lost 3 bases and 9 bases respectively, with 18 bases between them. The CDR3 sequence: CASSFSPQAVGPQHF. DNA for the CDR3: TGTGCCAGCAGTTTTAGTCCGCAGGCAGTAGGGCCCCAGCATTTT.

This clonotype turned up a few times. The chain links TRBV11-2 to TRBJ2-1, with 9 bases lining up with TRBD2. There are 15 residues in the CDR3. V was pared by 2 bases and J by 9 bases, with 8 bases of the junction left unmatched. Germline V gene lookup returns CDR1 SGHAT and CDR2 FQNNGV. The CDR3: CASSLLASGTGEQFF. The CDR3 DNA is TGTGCCAGCAGCTTATTGGCTAGCGGGACGGGTGAGCAGTTCTTC.

There are a few counts of this clonotype. The rearrangement links TRBV5-1 to TRBJ2-5, with 7 bases matching TRBD1. The germline V gene encodes CDR1 SGHRS and CDR2 YFSETQ. The CDR3 contains 14 residues. Losses at the gene ends were 5 bases for V and 2 bases for J; bases not matched to a gene: 6. The CDR3 DNA reads as TGCGCCAGCAGTTTAGACAGGGCTCAAGAGACCCAGTACTTC. It specifies CASSLDRAQETQYF.

The chain links TRBV19 to TRBJ1-2; possible D gene TRBD1, 5 bases. Deletions cut 5 bases from V and 8 bases from J, with 18 bases between. CDR1 and CDR2 (germline): LNHDA, SQIVND (reference sequence). CDR3 size: 14 residues. The CDR3 protein is CASSPPGTFRGYTF. CDR3 coding DNA: TGTGCCAGTAGTCCCCCCGGGACGTTCAGGGGCTACACCTTC.

CDR3 DNA sequence: TGCGCCAGCAGCTTGGCCGGGGTTGGCACAGATACGCAGTATTTT. It is translated as CASSLAGVGTDTQYF. The V and J genes are TRBV5-1 and TRBJ2-3; a weak D match, TRBD2 (5 bases). The CDR3 runs to 15 residues. Germline CDR1 and CDR2: SGHRS and YFSETQ. V was shortened by 0 bases and J by 1 base, with 9 bases between the two germline ends.

The chain recombines TRBV20-1 with TRBJ2-3; D remains unclear. Germline V gene lookup returns CDR1 DFQATT and CDR2 SNEGSKA (reference sequence). This CDR3 is 14 amino acids long. The ends were cut back, 6 bases at V and 1 base at J, with 14 bases in the middle. The CDR3 nucleotides read TGCAGTGCACGGAACAGAGAGCGCACAGATACGCAGTATTTT. It specifies CSARNRERTDTQYF.

The V and J genes are TRBV12-3 or TRBV12-4 and TRBJ2-5, with TRBD2 matching over 9 bases. This CDR3 contains 15 residues. V lost 3 bases to trimming and J lost 5 bases; unmatched junction nucleotides: 7. The CDR3 nucleotides read TGTGCCAGCAGTTTGTACGGGGCGGGAGGGGAGACCCAGTACTTC. As protein: CASSLYGAGGETQYF.

The V gene is TRBV6-6, the J gene TRBJ1-2; D is unresolved. CDR3 length: 13 residues. Germline values: CDR1 MNHNY, CDR2 SVGAGI (reference sequence). Trimming took off 0 bases at V and 3 bases at J, with 5 bases between the two ends. The CDR3 spells CASSYSEDYGYTF. DNA for the CDR3: TGTGCCAGCAGTTACTCTGAGGACTATGGCTACACCTTC.

The chain carries TRBV29-1 and TRBJ2-1, with 10 bases identical to TRBD2. Germline V lookup: CDR1 SQVTM, CDR2 ANQGSEA. V lost 0 bases and J lost 5; bases outside the gene matches: 10. The CDR3 runs 17 residues. DNA for the CDR3: TGCAGCGTTGAAGATTATCGGACTAGCGGAATCAACAATGAGCAGTTCTTC. Translation gives CSVEDYRTSGINNEQFF.

The table lists this clonotype with a few counts. The chain employs TRBV5-1 and TRBJ2-3; D is ambiguous. CDR3 length equals 16 residues. Germline V gene sequence: CDR1 SGHRS, CDR2 YFSETQ. The V and J ends lost 4 bases and 0 bases respectively, with 15 bases between them. CDR3 DNA: TGCGCCAGCAGCCCTGGGATTACCACTAGCACAGATACGCAGTATTTT. Translation gives CASSPGITTSTDTQYF.

The chain joins TRBV29-1 to TRBJ2-7, with 7 nucleotides matching TRBD1. Germline V gene lookup returns CDR1 SQVTM and CDR2 ANQGSEA. The ends lost 6 bases at V and 7 bases at J; junction bases unmatched: 9. CDR3 length: 12 amino acids. This CDR3 is CSVYPQGKEQYF. The CDR3 DNA follows: TGCAGCGTCTACCCACAGGGGAAAGAGCAGTACTTC.

This clonotype was seen at least ten times. The V call is TRBV7-2, the J call TRBJ2-2; 8 bases are a match to TRBD2. The CDR3 has 16 residues. The J segment lost 5 bases and the V segment lost 1 base, leaving 6 bases of the junction unmatched. Germline values: CDR1 SGHTA, CDR2 FQGNSA. This CDR3 is CASSLVSGGLTGELFF. CDR3 bases: TGTGCCAGCAGCTTAGTATCGGGAGGGCTTACCGGGGAGCTGTTTTTT.

This clonotype showed up just a few times. The chain has TRBV12-3 or TRBV12-4 and TRBJ1-6, with D unclear. The CDR3 consists of 14 residues. Trimming took off 8 bases at V and 7 bases at J, with 15 bases between the two ends. Written as DNA, the CDR3 is TGTGCCAGCGGGTCGGGGTTGAGGAATTCACCCCTCCACTTT. Residues: CASGSGLRNSPLHF.

The chain uses TRBV2 and TRBJ2-3; possibly TRBD2 for D (5 bases). Trimming cost V 7 bases and J 5 bases, with 13 bases left between them. CDR1 SNHLY and CDR2 FYNNEI come from the germline V gene. The CDR3 has 13 residues. The CDR3 spells CASKREREDTQYF. CDR3 nucleotide sequence: TGTGCCAGCAAACGGGAACGGGAAGATACGCAGTATTTT.

This clonotype was counted a few times. The rearrangement joins TRBV20-1 to TRBJ1-6; 9 bases align to TRBD1. Losses at the gene ends were 3 bases for V and 7 bases for J; bases not matched to a gene: 7. There are 15 residues in the CDR3. CDR1 and CDR2 from the germline V gene are DFQATT and SNEGSKA (reference sequence). The CDR3, as DNA: TGCAGTGCTAGCCCAACAGGGGGCTGGAATTCACCCCTCCACTTT. This codes for CSASPTGGWNSPLHF.

The chain recombines TRBV28 with TRBJ1-5, with D tentatively TRBD1 (5 bases). CDR1 is MDHEN, CDR2 SYDVKM, per germline. This CDR3 contains 14 residues. V was pared by 3 bases and J by 4 bases, with 10 bases between. This CDR3 reads CASSFSRVNQPQHF. CDR3 in DNA: TGTGCCAGCAGTTTTTCCAGGGTTAATCAGCCCCAGCATTTT.